A selection of T cell receptor beta chains follows, all from one sample in a study of T cells in Graves' hyperthyroidism and ophthalmopathy. TCRdb fed the multiplex PCR reads into MiXCR, producing one record per CDR3 protein. The sample holds a few hundred thousand distinct CDR3 sequences, 40% to 55% seen once. Sequencing was performed on peripheral blood or thyroid tissue (not recorded which). These receptors originate from a woman between 18 and 30 years old with Graves' hyperthyroidism. Both conserved end residues are part of each CDR3. A D gene is named only where the DNA matches it firmly. Clone size appears in some rows only: once, few, many, or a class for an expanded clone.

J gene	V gene	CDR3 length	D gene	clone size	CDR3 DNA	CDR3 protein
TRBJ1-2	TRBV2	12	.	.	TGTGCCAGCACGGAGGAGGGGGAGAGCTACACCTTC	CASTEEGESYTF
TRBJ1-1	TRBV10-3	15	TRBD1	many	TGTGCCATCAGTGAACGCACAGGGGCGAACACTGAAGCTTTCTTT	CAISERTGANTEAFF
TRBJ1-5	TRBV11-3	15	.	few	TGTGCCAGCAGCTTTCTGGACACAAACAATCAGCCCCAGCATTTT	CASSFLDTNNQPQHF
TRBJ2-7	TRBV11-1	15	TRBD2	once	TGTGCCAGCAGCCAGGGGACTAGCGGGAGAGTCGAGCAGTACTTC	CASSQGTSGRVEQYF
TRBJ2-7	TRBV14	16	TRBD2	.	TGTGCCAGCAGCCAAGATCGAGGCGGGGGTTTCTACGAGCAGTACTTC	CASSQDRGGGFYEQYF
TRBJ1-2	TRBV7-2	16	TRBD1	.	TGTGCCAGCAGCTTAGTACGAGGACAGGGGAACTATGGCTACGCCTTC	CASSLVRGQGNYGYAF
TRBJ1-2	TRBV7-8	14	.	few	TGTGCCAGCAGCTTGAATGCCAATAACTATGGCTACACCTTC	CASSLNANNYGYTF
TRBJ1-2	TRBV2	10	.	few	TGTGCCAGCAGCGTTAGTGACTACACCTTC	CASSVSDYTF
TRBJ2-5	TRBV7-6	16	TRBD1	.	TGTGCCAGCAGCTCCGACGTCCGGGACAGACAAGAGACCCAGTACTTC	CASSSDVRDRQETQYF
TRBJ2-7	TRBV7-9	15	.	.	TGTGCCAGCAGCCAAGCCCATCAAGGAACCTACGAGCAGTACTTC	CASSQAHQGTYEQYF
TRBJ2-3	TRBV15	19	TRBD2	.	TGTGCCACCAGCAGACTCGTAGCGGGAGGACGCGGGGGGACAGATACGCAGTATTTT	CATSRLVAGGRGGTDTQYF
TRBJ2-5	TRBV5-1	16	TRBD2	.	TGCGCCAGCAGCTTGGAGGGACTAGTGTACCAAGAGACCCAGTACTTC	CASSLEGLVYQETQYF
TRBJ1-1	TRBV24-1	15	TRBD1	.	TGTGCCAGCAGTTACCACGGACAGGGGTACACTAAAGCTTTCTTT	CASSYHGQGYTKAFF
TRBJ1-1	TRBV11-2	18	.	few	TGTGCCAGCAGCAACCGGCTCTTTGGACAAATATCGAACACTGAAGCTTTCTTT	CASSNRLFGQISNTEAFF
TRBJ2-5	TRBV7-2	12	.	.	TGTGCCAGCATGGGGGAGATAATGACCCAGTACTTC	CASMGEIMTQYF
TRBJ1-1	TRBV9	13	TRBD1	few	TGTGCCAGCAGCTATACAGGGGAGACTGAAGCTTTCTTT	CASSYTGETEAFF
TRBJ1-1	TRBV6-2/TRBV6-3	14	TRBD1	.	TGTGCCAGCAGTTCCCAGGGGGGAGAAACTGAAGCTTTCTTT	CASSSQGGETEAFF
TRBJ1-1	TRBV25-1	16	.	many	TGTGCCAGCAGTGAACGGGACGGGGGGATGCACACTGAAGCTTTCTTT	CASSERDGGMHTEAFF
TRBJ1-2	TRBV9	14	.	.	TGTGCCAGCAGCGCCATGTGGACTAACTATGGCTACACCTTC	CASSAMWTNYGYTF
TRBJ2-5	TRBV2	16	TRBD2	.	TGTGCCAGCAGTGAAAAGACTAGCGGGAGTGGCGAGACCCAGTACTTC	CASSEKTSGSGETQYF
TRBJ1-2	TRBV19	16	.	.	TGTGCCAGTAGTAGGGCAGGGCGAGGACTAGACTATGGCCACACCTTC	CASSRAGRGLDYGHTF
TRBJ2-5	TRBV7-2	14	.	.	TGTGCCAGCAGTTACGGACGGTTCCAAGAGACCCAGTACTTC	CASSYGRFQETQYF
TRBJ1-2	TRBV29-1	14	TRBD1	.	TGCAGCGCAGCCGGGACAGGGGGCGGGGGTGGCTACACCTTC	CSAAGTGGGGGYTF
TRBJ1-2	TRBV10-3	13	.	few	TGTGCCAGCAGTCCCAGGGCCTACTATGGCTACACCTTC	CASSPRAYYGYTF
TRBJ1-2	TRBV24-1	14	.	many	TGTGCCACCAGTGATCGAGGACGGAACTATGGCTACACCTTC	CATSDRGRNYGYTF
TRBJ1-2	TRBV2	13	.	many	TGTGCCAGCAGGGACGGAGTCGGATATGGCTACACCTTC	CASRDGVGYGYTF